The 27 T cell receptor beta chains below all came from one sample that was sequenced in a study of blood T cell repertoires in COVID-19. Clones were read by immunoSEQ multiplex PCR, and TCRdb kept only the in-frame ones, dropping some. Among 200,000 to 250,000 clones listed, 82% were seen once. What was sequenced was PBMCs or T cells enriched from blood (not recorded which). All receptors come from a woman aged 55-70 years who had recovered from COVID-19.

The chain employs TRBV5-5 and TRBJ2-1; D might be TRBD2 (5 bases). The CDR3 extends over 14 amino acids. V lost 4 bases and J lost 7, with 15 bases in between. Looked up from germline, CDR1 is SGHKS and CDR2 is YYEKEE (reference sequence). The DNA of the CDR3 is TGTGCCAGCAGCCGCTCCCCCGAGGGAAATGAGCAGTTCTTC. Translation gives CASSRSPEGNEQFF.

This clone was found a few times. The chain joins TRBV15 to TRBJ1-3; D is perhaps TRBD1 (6 bases). V dropped 0 bases and J dropped 1 base, with 10 bases sitting between them. Germline CDR1 LNHNV, CDR2 YYDKDF (reference sequence). This CDR3 spans 16 amino acids. CDR3 DNA: TGTGCCACCAGCAGAGATTTAGGGGGATCTGGAAACACCATATATTTT. The encoded protein is CATSRDLGGSGNTIYF.

The V call is TRBV11-2, the J call TRBJ2-3, with a possible D match to TRBD2 (6 bases). The CDR3 runs 13 residues. Germline loops: CDR1 SGHAT, CDR2 FQNNGV. V lost 2 bases, J lost 6 bases, and 9 bases lay in between. CDR3 bases: TGTGCCAGCAGCTTAATGGGACTTGATACGCAGTATTTT. Protein: CASSLMGLDTQYF.

The V and J genes are TRBV3-1 (or the pseudogene TRBV3-2) and TRBJ2-7; 14 bases fit TRBD2. The V segment lost 4 bases and the J segment 5 bases; nucleotides outside the gene matches: 4. There are 15 residues in the CDR3. From germline, CDR1 is LGHDT and CDR2 YNNKEL (reference sequence). The CDR3 bases are TGTGCCAGCAGCCGCCTGACTAGCGGGAGGGACGAGCAGTACTTC. This gives the protein CASSRLTSGRDEQYF.

In its sample, this clone was seen once. This chain joins TRBV19 and TRBJ2-3; TRBD2 might be the D (7 bases). Trimming shortened V by 3 bases and J by 3 bases, and 13 bases separated the two germline ends. CDR3 size: 15 residues. CDR1 LNHDA and CDR2 SQIVND come from the germline V gene (reference sequence). The CDR3 loop is CASSMGGGRTDTQYF. CDR3 sequence (DNA): TGTGCCAGTAGTATGGGGGGGGGCCGTACAGATACGCAGTATTTT.

The chain carries TRBV18 and TRBJ2-7; D is unclear. V was cut by 0 bases and J by 4 bases, with 7 bases left in between. This CDR3 spans 13 amino acids. Germline CDR1 reads KGHSH; CDR2 reads LQKENI. The DNA of the CDR3 is TGTGCCAGCTCACCACCCACAGTATACGAGCAGTACTTC. This codes for CASSPPTVYEQYF.

A remark on this clone: The identical CDR3 is also encoded by other nucleotide sequences in the sample. The DNA of the CDR3 is TGCGCCAGCAGCCAAGGTACAGGTATCTATGGCTACACCTTC. This gives the protein CASSQGTGIYGYTF. The V gene is TRBV4-1, the J gene TRBJ1-2; perhaps TRBD1 as D (5 bases). The CDR3 runs to 14 residues. The V gene lost 1 base and the J gene lost 4 bases, with 10 bases spanning the gap. CDR1 MGHRA and CDR2 YSYEKL come from the germline V gene.

Worth noting for this clone: Additional DNA sequences in this sample encode the identical CDR3. V is TRBV19 and J is TRBJ2-5, with 9 bases that match TRBD1. Germline V CDR1 and CDR2: LNHDA, SQIVND (reference sequence). V lost 3 bases and J lost 5; bases outside the gene matches: 4. The CDR3 length is 14 residues. CDR3 sequence (DNA): TGTGCCAGTAGTATCGGGACAGGGTGGGAGACCCAGTACTTC. Translating gives CASSIGTGWETQYF. Full variable domain (remainder filled in from reference TRBV19 and TRBJ2-5): DGGITQSPKYLFRKEGQNVTLSCEQNLNHDAMYWYRQDPGQGLRLIYYSQIVNDFQKGDIAEGYSVSREKKESFPLTVTSAQKNPTAFYLCASSIGTGWETQYFGPGTRLLVL.

V usage is TRBV19 and J usage is TRBJ1-3, with D tentatively TRBD1 (6 bases). Germline V lookup: CDR1 LNHDA, CDR2 SQIVND (reference sequence). Trimming stripped 3 bases from V and 2 bases from J, with 11 bases between. CDR3 length equals 15 residues. CDR3 DNA sequence: TGTGCCAGTAGTATTGCAGGGGACACTGGAAACACCATATATTTT. Protein product: CASSIAGDTGNTIYF.

This chain uses TRBV25-1 with TRBJ2-3; weak D call: TRBD1 (5 bases). V lost 4 bases, J lost 5 bases, and 13 bases lay in between. This CDR3 has 14 amino acids. Germline lookup yields CDR1 MGHDK and CDR2 SYGVNS. CDR3 sequence: CASSAYQGKDTQYF. The CDR3, as DNA: TGTGCCAGCAGTGCCTACCAGGGAAAAGATACGCAGTATTTT.

The CDR3 DNA follows: TGTGCCAGCAGTTACTCGATGGGGAACCTCAGGGGTGGCTACACCTTC. Protein product: CASSYSMGNLRGGYTF. V usage is TRBV6-5 and J usage is TRBJ1-2; tentative D call: TRBD1 (6 bases). CDR1 MNHEY and CDR2 SVGAGI come from the germline V gene. The V end lost 0 bases, the J end lost 7 bases, and 18 bases lay between the germline ends. CDR3 size: 16 residues.

The chain carries TRBV29-1 and TRBJ1-5; D is ambiguous. Trimming removed 4 bases from V and 7 bases from J, with 14 bases in between. The germline gives CDR1 SQVTM, CDR2 ANQGSEA. The CDR3 runs 13 residues. The chain's CDR3 is CSVVPVPGQPQHF. The CDR3 coding sequence is TGCAGCGTTGTGCCCGTACCGGGGCAGCCCCAGCATTTT.

The V gene is TRBV4-2, the J gene TRBJ1-6, with 7 positions matching TRBD1. Germline values: CDR1 LGHNA, CDR2 YNFKEQ. This CDR3 has 17 amino acids. V was pared by 1 base and J by 10 bases, with 13 bases of the junction left unmatched. This chain's CDR3 is CASSQVRAEGARSPLHF. CDR3 nucleotide sequence: TGTGCCAGCAGCCAAGTCAGGGCAGAGGGGGCCAGGTCACCCCTCCACTTT.

The J gene is TRBJ2-1, the V gene TRBV5-4, with TRBD1 as a possible D gene (6 bases). CDR3 size: 13 residues. CDR1 SGHNT and CDR2 YYREEE come from the germline V gene (reference sequence). V lost 0 bases to trimming and J lost 6 bases, with 7 bases between them. The chain's CDR3 is CASSLAGVNEQFF. The CDR3 nucleotides read TGTGCCAGCAGCTTGGCAGGGGTCAATGAGCAGTTCTTC.

This clone has just one count. The chain is built from TRBV28 and TRBJ1-1; no firm D call. Between the trimmed V and J ends, which lost 2 bases and 4 bases, there was a span of 14 bases. The length of the CDR3 is 15 residues. CDR1 MDHEN and CDR2 SYDVKM come from the germline V gene. CDR3 in DNA: TGTGCCAGCAGTTTAGGTAATCACCTACCCACTGAAGCTTTCTTT. Its protein is CASSLGNHLPTEAFF.

This clone was counted once. J is TRBJ1-5 and V is TRBV27; 7 bases agree with TRBD1. The CDR3 spans 14 residues. Trimming at V came to 3 bases and at J to 6 bases, leaving 5 bases not matched to a gene. Germline lookup yields CDR1 MNHEY and CDR2 SMNVEV (reference sequence). Here the CDR3 DNA reads TGTGCCAGCAGTTTCGCAGGGGGAGTTCAGCCCCAGCATTTT. Protein sequence: CASSFAGGVQPQHF.

The chain combines TRBV6-2 or TRBV6-3 with TRBJ2-1, with TRBD1 identical over 7 bases. V lost 6 bases and J lost 4; bases outside the gene matches: 9. The CDR3 is made up of 15 amino acids. In germline, CDR1 is MNHEY, CDR2 SVGEGT. CDR3 amino acids: CASSPSGTVYNEQFF. DNA of the CDR3: TGTGCCAGCAGCCCCTCCGGGACAGTGTACAATGAGCAGTTCTTC.

The CDR3 loop is CASSPRGGGRGYEQYF. CDR3 coding DNA: TGTGCCAGTAGTCCCCGCGGTGGGGGTCGGGGGTACGAGCAGTACTTC. The rearrangement uses TRBV19 and TRBJ2-7; TRBD2 is a possible D gene (6 bases). The V and J ends lost 5 bases and 4 bases respectively, with 21 bases between them. This CDR3 region has 16 residues. Per germline, CDR1 LNHDA and CDR2 SQIVND (reference sequence).

This clone showed up many times. J is TRBJ2-2 and V is TRBV5-1; 7 bases line up with TRBD1. After removal of 3 bases from V and 9 bases from J, the junction contained 11 bases not matched to a gene. This CDR3 spans 15 amino acids. The V gene's germline CDR1 is SGHRS and CDR2 YFSETQ. Here the CDR3 DNA reads TGCGCCAGCAGCTCATCGGGACAGACCTATAGGGAGCTGTTTTTT. It codes for CASSSSGQTYRELFF.

V usage is TRBV7-2 and J usage is TRBJ1-2, with TRBD1 identical over 7 bases. V shed 5 bases, J shed 0 bases, and the junction held 6 bases outside the gene matches. The CDR3 totals 15 residues. Germline assignment: CDR1 SGHTA and CDR2 FQGNSA. The DNA of the CDR3 is TGTGCCAGCAGCCCAGAGGGACAGCCTAACTATGGCTACACCTTC. Protein: CASSPEGQPNYGYTF.

This sequence joins TRBV4-1 and TRBJ1-6, with D possibly matching TRBD1 (5 bases). V lost 0 bases and J lost 4, with 19 bases in between. Germline V gene data show CDR1 as MGHRA and CDR2 as YSYEKL. The CDR3 contains 19 residues. Here the CDR3 reads CASSQDPGGGPPYNSPLHF. The DNA of the CDR3 is TGCGCCAGCAGCCAAGATCCGGGGGGGGGTCCCCCGTATAATTCACCCCTCCACTTT.

The chain links TRBV3-1 (or the pseudogene TRBV3-2) to TRBJ2-1; no definite D call. There are 15 residues in the CDR3. The germline gives CDR1 LGHDT, CDR2 YNNKEL (reference sequence). V was pared by 0 bases and J by 4 bases, with 10 bases between. Written as DNA, the CDR3 is TGTGCCAGCAGCCAAGAACTTCAATATTACAATGAGCAGTTCTTC. Its protein is CASSQELQYYNEQFF.

The V and J genes are TRBV29-1 and TRBJ2-7; weak D call: TRBD1 (5 bases). CDR1 is SQVTM, CDR2 ANQGSEA, per germline. There are 15 residues in the CDR3. The V end was cut by 5 bases, the J end by 7 bases, with 24 bases between. DNA of the CDR3: TGCAGCGTTATTGGACCGGGCCACCCACCAGGGGAGCAGTACTTC. Its translation is CSVIGPGHPPGEQYF.

The chain employs TRBV5-1 and TRBJ2-1; 7 nucleotides line up with TRBD2. Germline V gene sequence: CDR1 SGHRS, CDR2 YFSETQ. Losses at the gene ends were 2 bases for V and 4 bases for J; bases not matched to a gene: 6. The CDR3 loop spans 15 amino acids. CDR3 DNA sequence: TGCGCCAGCAGCTTAGGACTAGGTAGATACAATGAGCAGTTCTTC. This codes for CASSLGLGRYNEQFF.

This clone was picked up a small number of times. CDR3 bases: TGTGCCACCAGCAGAGATACTAGCGGAGGTTACGAGCAGTACTTC. It translates to CATSRDTSGGYEQYF. The chain employs TRBV15 and TRBJ2-7; 8 bases map to TRBD2. The CDR3 spans 15 residues. CDR1 is LNHNV and CDR2 is YYDKDF in the germline V gene (reference sequence). V was clipped by 0 bases and J by 4 bases; unmatched bases: 5.

The chain carries TRBV6-4 and TRBJ1-5; the D is unclear. CDR3 size: 15 residues. Germline V gene sequence: CDR1 MRHNA, CDR2 SNTAGT. The V and J ends lost 6 bases and 0 bases respectively, with 12 bases between them. The CDR3 sequence: CASSPSPVSNQPQHF. DNA of the CDR3: TGTGCCAGCAGCCCCTCACCGGTTAGCAATCAGCCCCAGCATTTT.

The V gene is TRBV14, the J gene TRBJ1-4, with D perhaps matching TRBD1 (6 bases). With 5 bases removed from V and 3 bases from J, the gap between germline ends came to 13 bases. This CDR3 comprises 15 residues. The germline CDR1 and CDR2 sequences are SGHDN and FVKESK. CDR3 amino acids: CASSFTGLPNEKLFF. CDR3 sequence (DNA): TGTGCCAGCAGCTTCACAGGGTTGCCTAATGAAAAACTGTTTTTT.